This T cell receptor beta chain is from a study of molecular identifiers for immune sequencing clone quantification. Study-wide results and limits: Spike-in Jurkat TCR RNA from a single cell reportedly registered among about 1 million naive cells.

Listed TCR primers and previously described methods were used for bulk TCR libraries. TCRdb redid the calling of the PCR reads with MiXCR, one entry per CDR3 protein. The repertoire includes approximately 590,000 distinct CDR3 sequences, around 25% of them detected once, and approximately 0.75% sits in the top ten. In this sample, this clonotype turned up a few times. Its antigen is not known. The sequence was obtained from a human donor in good health. Some libraries in this study had Jurkat cell RNA spiked in. Sequencing input: naive CD8+ T cells from blood, with Jurkat cell RNA spiked in. Subset given: FACS-sorted CD8+CD4-CCR7+CD45RA+ naive T cells.

CDR3 loop: CSAIGTQNTGELFF. Here the CDR3 DNA reads TGCAGTGCTATCGGGACTCAAAACACCGGGGAGCTGTTTTTT. The rearrangement uses TRBV20-1 and TRBJ2-2; D might be TRBD2 (6 bases). Per germline, CDR1 DFQATT and CDR2 SNEGSKA (reference sequence). Trimming shortened V by 4 bases and J by 2 bases, and 11 bases separated the two germline ends. The CDR3 contains 14 residues.